The 5 T cell receptor beta chains in this list originate from one sample, sequenced in a study of cytomegalovirus exposure and HLA in healthy donors. Use of 60 Vbeta and 13 Jbeta primers characterized the PCR. The assay was immunoSEQ multiplex PCR, and TCRdb's table has in-frame clones only and misses some. This sample lists about 53,000 clones; its ten largest clones have around 12%. The sequencing input was PBMCs. The receptors were sampled from a man aged 18 to 29 in good health and CMV-seropositive.

This chain links TRBV15 with TRBJ2-7; 8 bases are a match to TRBD1. The CDR3 length is 16 residues. CDR1 and CDR2 (germline): LNHNV, YYDKDF (reference sequence). With V trimmed by 3 bases and J by 2 bases, 9 bases remained unmatched. The CDR3 DNA reads TGTGCCACCAGCAGCTCCGGGGACAGGCGACCCTACGAGCAGTACTTC. It yields the protein CATSSSGDRRPYEQYF.

The rearrangement links TRBV29-1 to TRBJ2-4, with 10 bases lining up with TRBD2. This CDR3 has 19 amino acids. V trimming: 7 bases; J trimming: 2 bases; junction bases outside the gene matches: 20. Germline V gene sequence: CDR1 SQVTM, CDR2 ANQGSEA. The CDR3 region is CSALKPSGSFLMTKNIQYF. DNA for the CDR3: TGCAGCGCGCTGAAACCTAGCGGGAGTTTTCTAATGACCAAAAACATTCAGTACTTC.

Regarding this clone: At one boundary the junction diverges from the germline segment, which might be a read error. J is TRBJ2-7 and V is TRBV2; a possible D gene is TRBD2 (5 bases). Germline V lookup: CDR1 SNHLY, CDR2 FYNNEI. CDR3 size: 11 residues. CDR3 amino acids: CASSDVPEGNF. CDR3 in DNA: TGTGCCAGCAGTGACGTCCCAGAGGGTAACTTC.

The V and J genes are TRBV10-1 and TRBJ2-1, with D unresolved. There are 13 residues in the CDR3. Germline V gene data show CDR1 as WNHNN and CDR2 as SYGVQD (reference sequence). With 3 bases removed from V and 7 bases from J, the gap between germline ends came to 10 bases. This CDR3 reads CASSDILGNEQFF. Written as DNA, the CDR3 is TGCGCCAGCAGTGATATTCTAGGAAATGAGCAGTTCTTC.

This chain links TRBV7-2 with TRBJ1-1; 9 positions match TRBD1. J lost 7 bases, V lost 2 bases, and 5 bases had no gene match. Germline lookup yields CDR1 SGHTA and CDR2 FQGNSA. The CDR3 extends over 14 amino acids. The CDR3 region has the DNA TGTGCCAGCAGCTTACTCGGGACAGGGAGTGAAGCTTTCTTT. Translated, it gives CASSLLGTGSEAFF.